This entry describes one T cell receptor beta chain. Its antigen is not known. The data originate from a study of T cell responses to AZD1222 COVID-19 vaccine. Findings of the study overall: Females made up more of the donors, who were largely white British, and clonal diversity may have come out too low.

Germline CDR1 KGHDR, CDR2 SFDVKD. Deletions cut 10 bases from V and 1 base from J, with 12 bases between. The CDR3 consists of 13 residues. The protocol was immunoSEQ multiplex PCR, while the TCRdb copy is restricted to in-frame clones and leaves out a portion. Seen here are about 130,000 clones, 70% to 90% observed once, and the top ten hold roughly 1.7%. The sequencing here drew on peripheral blood, taken on day 0 of AZD1222 vaccination. This sequence originates from an adult in good health. This rearrangement joins TRBV24-1 to TRBJ1-2, with D possibly being TRBD1 (5 bases). DNA of the CDR3: TGTGCCACTTCACAGGTTAATAACTATGGCTACACCTTC. Residues: CATSQVNNYGYTF.